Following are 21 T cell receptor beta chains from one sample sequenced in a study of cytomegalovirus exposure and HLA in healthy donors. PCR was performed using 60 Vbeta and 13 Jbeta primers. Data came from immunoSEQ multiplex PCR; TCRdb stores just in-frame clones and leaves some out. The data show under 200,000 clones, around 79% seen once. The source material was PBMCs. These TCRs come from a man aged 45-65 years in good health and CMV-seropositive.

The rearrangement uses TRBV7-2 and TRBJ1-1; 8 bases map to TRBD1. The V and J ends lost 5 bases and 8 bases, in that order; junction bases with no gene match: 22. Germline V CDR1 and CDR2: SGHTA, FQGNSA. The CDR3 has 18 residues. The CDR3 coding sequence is TGTGCCAGCAGCCCCCGCATGGGGGAACAGGGGGACCCCAACGAAGCTTTCTTT. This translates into CASSPRMGEQGDPNEAFF.

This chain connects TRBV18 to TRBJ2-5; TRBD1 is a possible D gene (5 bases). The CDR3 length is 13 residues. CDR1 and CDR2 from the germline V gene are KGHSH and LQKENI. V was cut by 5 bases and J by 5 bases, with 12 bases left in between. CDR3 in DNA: TGTGCCAGCTCAAGTATCAGGGCGGAGACCCAGTACTTC. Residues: CASSSIRAETQYF.

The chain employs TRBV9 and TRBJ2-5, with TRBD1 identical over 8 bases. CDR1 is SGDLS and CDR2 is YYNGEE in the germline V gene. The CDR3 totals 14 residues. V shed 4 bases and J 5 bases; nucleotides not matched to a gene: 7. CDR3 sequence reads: CASSPPGGGETQYF. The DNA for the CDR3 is TGTGCCAGCAGCCCTCCAGGGGGCGGGGAGACCCAGTACTTC.

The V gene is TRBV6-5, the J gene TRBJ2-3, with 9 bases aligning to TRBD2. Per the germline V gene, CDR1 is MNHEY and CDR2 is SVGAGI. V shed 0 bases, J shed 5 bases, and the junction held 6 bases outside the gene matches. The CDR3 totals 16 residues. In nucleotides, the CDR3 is TGTGCCAGCAGTTACTCGCCGGGACTAGCTGTAGATACGCAGTATTTT. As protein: CASSYSPGLAVDTQYF.

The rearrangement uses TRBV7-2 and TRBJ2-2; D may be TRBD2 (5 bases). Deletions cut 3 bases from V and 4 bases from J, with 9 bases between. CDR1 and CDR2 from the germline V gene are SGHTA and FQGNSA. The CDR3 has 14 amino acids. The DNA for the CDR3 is TGTGCCAGCAGCTTCGGGGTCCTCACCGGGGAGCTGTTTTTT. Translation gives CASSFGVLTGELFF.

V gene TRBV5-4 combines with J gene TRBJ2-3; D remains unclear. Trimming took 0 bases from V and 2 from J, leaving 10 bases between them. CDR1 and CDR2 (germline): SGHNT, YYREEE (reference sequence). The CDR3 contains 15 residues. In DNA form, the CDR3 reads TGTGCCAGCAGCTTGGCGTCTCTAGTCACAGATACGCAGTATTTT. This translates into CASSLASLVTDTQYF.

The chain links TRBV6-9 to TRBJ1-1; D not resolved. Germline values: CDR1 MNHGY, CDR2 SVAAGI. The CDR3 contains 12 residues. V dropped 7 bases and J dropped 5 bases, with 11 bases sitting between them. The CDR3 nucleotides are TGTGCCAGCATCCTTGGAGGGACTGAAGCTTTCTTT. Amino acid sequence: CASILGGTEAFF.

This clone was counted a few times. The CDR3: CASTLNTEAFF. For the CDR3, the DNA is TGTGCCAGCACCCTAAACACTGAAGCTTTCTTT. This rearrangement joins TRBV28 to TRBJ1-1; D is unresolved. Germline V gene lookup returns CDR1 MDHEN and CDR2 SYDVKM. This CDR3 is built from 11 residues. V lost 7 bases, J lost 2 bases, and 5 bases lay in between.

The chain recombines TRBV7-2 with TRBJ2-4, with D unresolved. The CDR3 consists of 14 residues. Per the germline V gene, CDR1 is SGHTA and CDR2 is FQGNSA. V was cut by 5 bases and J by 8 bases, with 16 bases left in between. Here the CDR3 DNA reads TGTGCCAGCAGCCTCTTTCTTAGTGCGGACATTCAGTACTTC. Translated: CASSLFLSADIQYF.

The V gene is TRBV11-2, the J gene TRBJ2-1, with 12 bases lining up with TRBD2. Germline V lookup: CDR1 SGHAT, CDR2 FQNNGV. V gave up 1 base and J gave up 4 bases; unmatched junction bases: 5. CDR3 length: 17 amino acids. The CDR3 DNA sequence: TGTGCCAGCAGCTTAGTGGCTAGCGGGGGGGTATACAATGAGCAGTTCTTC. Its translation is CASSLVASGGVYNEQFF. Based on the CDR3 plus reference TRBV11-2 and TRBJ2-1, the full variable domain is EAGVAQSPRYKIIEKRQSVAFWCNPISGHATLYWYQQILGQGPKLLIQFQNNGVVDDSQLPKDRFSAERLKGVDSTLKIQPAKLEDSAVYLCASSLVASGGVYNEQFFGPGTRLTVL.

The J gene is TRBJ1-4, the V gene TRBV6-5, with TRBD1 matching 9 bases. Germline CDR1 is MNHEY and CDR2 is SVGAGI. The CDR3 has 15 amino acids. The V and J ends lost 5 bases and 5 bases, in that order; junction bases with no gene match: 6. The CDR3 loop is CASSPATGGNEKLFF. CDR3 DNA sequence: TGTGCCAGCAGTCCGGCGACAGGGGGGAATGAAAAACTGTTTTTT.

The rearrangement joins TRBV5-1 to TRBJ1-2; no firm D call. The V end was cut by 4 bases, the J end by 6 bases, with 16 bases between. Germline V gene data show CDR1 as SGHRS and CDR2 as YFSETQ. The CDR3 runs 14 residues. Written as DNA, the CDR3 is TGCGCCAGCAGCCCTGGCCAGGCGTGGAATGGCTACACCTTC. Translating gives CASSPGQAWNGYTF.

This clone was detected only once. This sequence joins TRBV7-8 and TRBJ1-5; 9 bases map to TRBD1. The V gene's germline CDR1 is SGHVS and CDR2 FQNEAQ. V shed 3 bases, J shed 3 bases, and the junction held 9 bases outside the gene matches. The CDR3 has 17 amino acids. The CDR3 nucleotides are TGTGCCAGCAGCTTCTGGACAGGACAGGGGACCAATCAGCCCCAGCATTTT. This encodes CASSFWTGQGTNQPQHF.

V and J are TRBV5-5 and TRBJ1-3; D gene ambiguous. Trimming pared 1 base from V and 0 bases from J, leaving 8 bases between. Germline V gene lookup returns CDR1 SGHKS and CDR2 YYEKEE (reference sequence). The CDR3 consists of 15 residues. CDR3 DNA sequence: TGTGCCAGCAGCTTGTGGCGGGGCTCTGGAAACACCATATATTTT. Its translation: CASSLWRGSGNTIYF.

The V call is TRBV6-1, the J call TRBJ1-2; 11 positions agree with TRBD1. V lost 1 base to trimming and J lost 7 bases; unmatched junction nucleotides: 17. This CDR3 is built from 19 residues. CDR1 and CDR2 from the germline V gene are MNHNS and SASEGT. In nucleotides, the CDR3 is TGTGCCAGCAGTGAAGAGGACAGGGGGCTAGGGTTTCGTACGGGTGGCTACACCTTC. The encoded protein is CASSEEDRGLGFRTGGYTF.

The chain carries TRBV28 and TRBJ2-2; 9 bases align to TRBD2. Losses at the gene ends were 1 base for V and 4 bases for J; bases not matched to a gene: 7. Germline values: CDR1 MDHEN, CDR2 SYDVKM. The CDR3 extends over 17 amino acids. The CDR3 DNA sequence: TGTGCCAGCAGTTTATTGGCGGGGGGGCCCGTCACCGGGGAGCTGTTTTTT. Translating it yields CASSLLAGGPVTGELFF.

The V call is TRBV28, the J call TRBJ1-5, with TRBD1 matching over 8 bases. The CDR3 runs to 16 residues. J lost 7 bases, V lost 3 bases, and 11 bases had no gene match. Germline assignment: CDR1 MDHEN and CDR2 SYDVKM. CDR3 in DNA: TGTGCCAGCAGTTTTCGTAACAGGGGGTTACTCCAGCCCCAGCATTTT. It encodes CASSFRNRGLLQPQHF.

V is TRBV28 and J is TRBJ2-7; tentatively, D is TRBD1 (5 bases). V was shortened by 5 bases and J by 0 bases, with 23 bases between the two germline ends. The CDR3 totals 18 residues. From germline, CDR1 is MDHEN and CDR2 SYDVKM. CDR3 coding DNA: TGTGCCAGCAGTCCGATTGGGGCCAAACCCCCCAGCTCCTACGAGCAGTACTTC. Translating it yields CASSPIGAKPPSSYEQYF.

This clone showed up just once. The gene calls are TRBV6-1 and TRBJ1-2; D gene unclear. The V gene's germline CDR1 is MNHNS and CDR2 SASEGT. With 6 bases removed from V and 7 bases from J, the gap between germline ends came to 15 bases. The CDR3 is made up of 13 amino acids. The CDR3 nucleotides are TGTGCCAGCAGCCTGAGGGTAGCGAGTGGCTACACCTTC. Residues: CASSLRVASGYTF.

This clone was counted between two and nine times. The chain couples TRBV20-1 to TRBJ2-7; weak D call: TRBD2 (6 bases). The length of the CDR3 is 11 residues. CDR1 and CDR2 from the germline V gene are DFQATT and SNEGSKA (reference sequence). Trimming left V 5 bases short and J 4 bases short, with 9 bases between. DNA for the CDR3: TGCAGTGCTCGGCGGGGTTACGAGCAGTACTTC. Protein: CSARRGYEQYF.

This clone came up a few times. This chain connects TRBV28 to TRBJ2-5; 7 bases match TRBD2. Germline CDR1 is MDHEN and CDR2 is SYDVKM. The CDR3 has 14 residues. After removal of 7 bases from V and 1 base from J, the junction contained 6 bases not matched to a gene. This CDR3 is CASNPAGVQETQYF. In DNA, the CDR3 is TGTGCCAGCAATCCGGCGGGGGTCCAAGAGACCCAGTACTTC.